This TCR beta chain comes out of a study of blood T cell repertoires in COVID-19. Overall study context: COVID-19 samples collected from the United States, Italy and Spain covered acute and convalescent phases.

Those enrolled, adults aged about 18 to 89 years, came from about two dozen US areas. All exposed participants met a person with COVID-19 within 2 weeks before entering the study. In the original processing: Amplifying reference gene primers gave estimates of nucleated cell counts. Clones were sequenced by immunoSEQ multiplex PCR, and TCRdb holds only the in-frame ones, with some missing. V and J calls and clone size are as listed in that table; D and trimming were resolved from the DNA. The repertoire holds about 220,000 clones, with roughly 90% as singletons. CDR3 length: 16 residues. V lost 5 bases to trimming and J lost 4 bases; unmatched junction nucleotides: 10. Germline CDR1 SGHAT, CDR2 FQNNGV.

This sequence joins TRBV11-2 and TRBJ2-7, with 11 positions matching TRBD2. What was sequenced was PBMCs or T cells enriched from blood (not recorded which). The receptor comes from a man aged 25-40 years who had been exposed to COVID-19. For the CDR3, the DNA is TGTGCCAGCAGCCACCTTTTAGCGGGGGGGGGATACGAGCAGTACTTC. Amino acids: CASSHLLAGGGYEQYF.